The subject of this entry is one T cell receptor beta chain. What it binds is unknown. The sample belongs to a study of shared clonotypes between healthy human individuals. Findings and caveats of the study: Researchers found naive subsets generally carried larger estimated richness than memory subsets.

The repertoire was sequenced with immunoSEQ multiplex PCR; TCRdb's copy has only in-frame clones and lacks some. This table has a few million clones, more than 80% appearing once. A CD45RA-negative memory subset and a CD45RA+ naive subset were separated from the CD4+ cells. Between the trimmed V and J ends, which lost 8 bases and 3 bases, there was a span of 16 bases. This CDR3 has 14 residues. Looked up from germline, CDR1 is MDHEN and CDR2 is SYDVKM. This chain uses TRBV28 with TRBJ1-2; the D is unclear. The source material was naive CD4+ T cells sorted from blood. Subset indicated: CD45RA+ positively selected. This clonotype originated in a man aged 18-30 years in good health. CDR3 region: CASSGFRRDYGYTF. The CDR3 coding sequence is TGTGCCAGCTCGGGGTTCCGCCGAGACTATGGCTACACCTTC.